What follows describes a single T cell receptor (beta chain). The CDR3 end lies 3 residues beyond the end of the read and is filled in from the germline J gene. This table comes from immunoSEQ multiplex PCR, and its TCRdb copy is limited to in-frame clones, with some not included. Its table lists approximately 26,000 clones. The data originate from a study of T cells in women clearing cervical HPV infection. The overall study: Women with histologically confirmed HPV16-related CIN3 or worse, 2 with invasive cancer, served as cases.

Germline assignment: CDR1 MGHRA and CDR2 YSYEKL. Trimming stripped 5 bases from V and 3 bases from J, with 14 bases between. This CDR3 region has 15 residues. The sequenced sample was blood buffy coat. This sequence originates from a woman aged 18 to 75 with a cervical HPV16 infection that either progressed to CIN3+ or cleared (not recorded which). V and J are TRBV4-1 and TRBJ1-3, with D possibly matching TRBD1 (6 bases). The CDR3 loop reads CASSFYAGDGNTIYF. CDR3 DNA (partial): TGCGCCAGCAGCTTCTACGCAGGGGATGGAAACACC.